Sequencing of this T cell receptor beta chain was carried out in a study of T cell changes during pregnancy in multiple sclerosis. TCRdb's table, derived via immunoSEQ multiplex PCR, lists solely in-frame clones and lacks some. Here the sample spans approximately 61,000 clones, 90% being singletons. This clone came up a few times. The source of this sequence is a female donor in good health, enrolled as a control in a pregnancy study. The specimen was peripheral blood, collected in the first trimester of pregnancy.

In nucleotides, the CDR3 is TGCGCCAGCAGCCGCGGGGAGGGGATAGCTTTCTTT. It specifies CASSRGEGIAFF. This chain uses TRBV4-1 with TRBJ1-1, with D possibly matching TRBD1 (5 bases). V lost 4 bases and J 10 bases, leaving 13 bases between the germline ends. CDR1 is MGHRA and CDR2 is YSYEKL in the germline V gene. CDR3 size: 12 residues.